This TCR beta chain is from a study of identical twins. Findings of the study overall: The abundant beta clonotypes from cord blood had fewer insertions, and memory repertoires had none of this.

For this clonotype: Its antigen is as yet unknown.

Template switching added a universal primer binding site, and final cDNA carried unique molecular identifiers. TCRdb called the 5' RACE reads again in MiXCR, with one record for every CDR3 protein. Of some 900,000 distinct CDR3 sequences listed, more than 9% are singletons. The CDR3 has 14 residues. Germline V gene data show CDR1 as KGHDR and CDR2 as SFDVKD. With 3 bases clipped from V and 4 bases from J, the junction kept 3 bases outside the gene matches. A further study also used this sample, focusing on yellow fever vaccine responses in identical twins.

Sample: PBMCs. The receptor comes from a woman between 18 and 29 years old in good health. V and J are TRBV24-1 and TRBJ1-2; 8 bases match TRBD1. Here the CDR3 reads CATSDGTGSYGYTF. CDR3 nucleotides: TGTGCCACCAGTGATGGGACAGGAAGCTATGGCTACACCTTC.